What follows are 30 T cell receptor beta chains derived from one specimen sequenced in a study of tumor-infiltrating lymphocytes in oesophageal squamous cell carcinoma. TCRdb passed the PCR reads through MiXCR, listing each CDR3 protein once. The sample includes around 20,000 distinct CDR3 sequences, 40% to 45% of them seen just once. The sample was normal esophageal tissue next to the tumor. The origin of the receptors is a male donor with esophageal squamous cell carcinoma.

This clonotype showed up just once. In this CDR3 the conserved last residue, phenylalanine or tryptophan, is missing, so a read error is likely. Because the CDR3's place on the DNA is in doubt, the DNA is left out and the CDR3 is given as listed by TCRdb. This rearrangement joins TRBV7-6 to TRBJ2-1. Per germline, CDR1 SGHVS and CDR2 FNYEAQ. With termini counted, the CDR3 has 17 amino acids. CDR3: CASSLAPGSYNEQYFGS.

The chain joins TRBV28 to TRBJ1-4; no reliable D call. The J call is in doubt because the DNA end fits TRBJ2-1 better. The germline V gene encodes CDR1 MDHEN and CDR2 SYDVKM. There are 12 residues in the CDR3. The CDR3 sequence is CASSLVGYEQFF. CDR3 DNA: TGTGCCAGCAGTTTAGTCGGCTACGAGCAGTTCTTC.

The genes are TRBV9 and TRBJ2-2; D tentatively fits TRBD1 or TRBD2 (6 bases each). The CDR3 extends over 15 amino acids. Per germline, CDR1 SGDLS and CDR2 YYNGEE. Trimming removed 8 bases at V and 4 bases at J, with 18 bases between. The CDR3 spells CASQKGGTGTGELFF. The DNA of the CDR3 is TGTGCCAGTCAAAAAGGGGGGACGGGCACCGGGGAGCTGTTTTTT. The whole variable domain, filled in from reference TRBV9 and TRBJ2-2, reads DSGVTQTPKHLITATGQRVTLRCSPRSGDLSVYWYQQSLDQGLQFLIQYYNGEERAKGNILERFSAQQFPDLHSELNLSSLELGDSALYFCASQKGGTGTGELFFGEGSRLTVL.

This clonotype came up many times. The chain is built from TRBV27 and TRBJ2-7; 7 bases are a match to TRBD2. The V gene end was trimmed by 5 bases and the J gene end by 5 bases; junction bases not matched to a gene: 12. CDR3 length: 15 residues. Germline V gives CDR1 MNHEY, CDR2 SMNVEV (reference sequence). Here the CDR3 reads CASSKPGLSTNEQYF. The CDR3 nucleotides read TGTGCCAGCAGTAAACCGGGACTAAGTACTAACGAGCAGTACTTC.

This clonotype was recorded at least ten times. The chain recombines TRBV11-2 with TRBJ2-5; D is uncertain. CDR1 is SGHAT, CDR2 FQNNGV, per germline. Deletions cut 1 base from V and 4 bases from J, with 13 bases between. The CDR3 runs 15 residues. CDR3 amino acids: CASSLGLGLGETQYF. DNA of the CDR3: TGTGCCAGCAGCTTAGGGTTGGGTTTGGGAGAGACCCAGTACTTC.

CDR3 in DNA: TGCGCCAGCAGTGAAGAGGGAGATACGCAGTATTTT. This codes for CASSEEGDTQYF. The chain carries TRBV10-2 and TRBJ2-3; maybe TRBD2 (5 bases). V gave up 3 bases and J gave up 5 bases, with 6 bases separating them. The CDR3 runs 12 residues. Germline CDR1 and CDR2: WSHSY and SAAADI.

In its sample, this clonotype was seen many times. The chain couples TRBV11-2 to TRBJ2-1, with 11 nucleotides matching TRBD2. The CDR3 runs to 18 residues. The V and J ends lost 0 bases and 2 bases, in that order; junction bases with no gene match: 6. Germline CDR1 SGHAT, CDR2 FQNNGV. CDR3 protein: CASSLDPPTSGTYNEQFF. CDR3 sequence (DNA): TGTGCCAGCAGCTTAGATCCCCCGACTAGCGGGACCTACAATGAGCAGTTCTTC.

CDR3 nucleotide sequence: TGTGCCAGCAGCCTGGACAGGGGGGAAGATGCTCCCCCGAAGTCAGAAGCTTTCTTT. Its translation is CASSLDRGEDAPPKSEAFF. The chain carries TRBV28 and TRBJ1-1; 10 positions match TRBD1. Germline-derived CDR1 and CDR2 are MDHEN and SYDVKM. With 6 bases clipped from V and 8 bases from J, the junction kept 24 bases outside the gene matches. The CDR3 covers 19 residues.

The rearrangement joins TRBV12-3 or TRBV12-4 to TRBJ1-2; 7 positions match TRBD1. V shed 3 bases, J shed 5 bases, and the junction held 3 bases outside the gene matches. The CDR3 consists of 13 residues. The CDR3 DNA is TGTGCCAGCAGTTTTGGACAGGAGTATGGCTACACCTTC. Translation: CASSFGQEYGYTF.

This chain joins TRBV3-1 and TRBJ1-2; a weak D match, TRBD1 (5 bases). This CDR3 contains 14 residues. CDR1 and CDR2 from the germline V gene are LGHDT and YNNKEL (reference sequence). V lost 0 bases to trimming and J lost 8 bases, with 13 bases between them. The CDR3 DNA reads as TGTGCCAGCAGCCAAGATGCAACGGGGCGCGGCTACACCTTC. It encodes CASSQDATGRGYTF.

The table lists this clonotype with many counts. This chain uses TRBV20-1 with TRBJ2-1; 10 positions match TRBD2. CDR3 length: 14 residues. CDR1 is DFQATT, CDR2 SNEGSKA, per germline (reference sequence). The V and J ends lost 5 bases and 5 bases, in that order; junction bases with no gene match: 6. The CDR3: CSAETGTSDNEQFF. CDR3 nucleotides: TGCAGTGCTGAGACCGGGACTAGCGACAATGAGCAGTTCTTC.

This clonotype was counted many times. This chain links TRBV7-9 with TRBJ1-2; D not resolved. From germline, CDR1 is SEHNR and CDR2 FQNEAQ (reference sequence). Trimming cost V 2 bases and J 9 bases, with 7 bases left between them. The length of the CDR3 is 11 residues. Here the CDR3 DNA reads TGTGCCAGCAGCTTAACAATCAGCTACACCTTC. This gives the protein CASSLTISYTF.

This clonotype has a count of ten or more. The chain recombines TRBV19 with TRBJ2-1, with a tentative D call TRBD2 (5 bases). V was clipped by 3 bases and J by 3 bases, with 12 bases between them. The CDR3 is made up of 15 amino acids. Germline CDR1 and CDR2: LNHDA and SQIVND (reference sequence). CDR3 bases: TGTGCCAGTAGTATGACGGGGAACTACTACAATGAGCAGTTCTTC. Translating gives CASSMTGNYYNEQFF.

The chain carries TRBV7-8 and TRBJ1-6; TRBD1 aligns across 7 bases. V lost 6 bases and J lost 8; bases outside the gene matches: 7. This CDR3 is built from 14 residues. Germline V gene data show CDR1 as SGHVS and CDR2 as FQNEAQ. The CDR3 is CASSSTGQYSPLHF. DNA for the CDR3: TGTGCCAGCAGTTCGACAGGGCAGTATTCACCCCTCCACTTT.

The genes are TRBV5-1 and TRBJ2-1, with TRBD2 identical over 16 bases. The ends lost 8 bases at V and 8 bases at J; junction bases unmatched: 10. Per the germline V gene, CDR1 is SGHRS and CDR2 is YFSETQ. This CDR3 comprises 16 residues. The CDR3 spells CASRGLAGGKGYEQFF. As DNA, the CDR3 is TGCGCCAGTCGGGGACTAGCGGGAGGGAAGGGGTATGAGCAGTTCTTC.

This clonotype was found many times. The rearrangement links TRBV6-6 to TRBJ1-2; no firm D call. The CDR3 sequence is 13 residues long. Between the trimmed V and J ends, which lost 0 bases and 6 bases, there was a span of 8 bases. The germline CDR1 and CDR2 sequences are MNHNY and SVGAGI (reference sequence). The CDR3 sequence is CASSYSAGNGYTF. CDR3 DNA sequence: TGTGCCAGCAGTTACTCGGCGGGGAATGGCTACACCTTC.

This clonotype was counted only a few times. The chain carries TRBV7-9 and TRBJ2-5; 12 nucleotides match TRBD2. The J call is in doubt because the DNA end fits TRBJ2-1 better. This CDR3 is 17 amino acids long. Germline V gives CDR1 SEHNR, CDR2 FQNEAQ (reference sequence). The CDR3 protein is CASSKWTSGTTYNEQFF. DNA of the CDR3: TGTGCCAGCAGCAAATGGACTAGCGGGACTACCTACAATGAGCAGTTCTTC.

In its sample, this clonotype ranks as medium-sized. The chain recombines TRBV24-1 with TRBJ2-3; D gene ambiguous. Per germline, CDR1 KGHDR and CDR2 SFDVKD. The V gene lost 2 bases and the J gene lost 2 bases, with 10 bases spanning the gap. The CDR3 has 15 amino acids. The CDR3 DNA sequence: TGTGCCACCAGTGATTCGACTCAAAACACAGATACGCAGTATTTT. Translating it yields CATSDSTQNTDTQYF.

This clonotype has a count of ten or more. The rearrangement uses TRBV7-6 and TRBJ2-2; D not resolved. V was trimmed by 5 bases and J by 2 bases, leaving 15 bases between them. This CDR3 comprises 16 residues. The germline gives CDR1 SGHVS, CDR2 FNYEAQ. Here the CDR3 reads CASSRWAAENTGELFF. The CDR3 nucleotides read TGTGCCAGCAGCAGATGGGCAGCAGAAAACACCGGGGAGCTGTTTTTT.

This clonotype was observed a single time. The V and J genes are TRBV7-3 and TRBJ2-3; D unresolved. Trimming pared 5 bases from V and 6 bases from J, leaving 12 bases between. CDR1 and CDR2 from the germline V gene are SGHTA and FQGTGA. This CDR3 spans 13 amino acids. CDR3 coding DNA: TGTGCCAGCAGCCTTTTCTCGGGTGATACGCAGTATTTT. Translated: CASSLFSGDTQYF.

This chain connects TRBV19 to TRBJ2-2; TRBD1 agrees at 8 bases. The germline V gene encodes CDR1 LNHDA and CDR2 SQIVND (reference sequence). CDR3 length equals 15 residues. The V and J ends lost 1 base and 5 bases, in that order; junction bases with no gene match: 3. DNA of the CDR3: TGTGCCAGTAGTATAGGGACAGGGAGAACCGGGGAGCTGTTTTTT. This encodes CASSIGTGRTGELFF.

At least ten counts were recorded for this clonotype. The V gene is TRBV5-1, the J gene TRBJ2-5; 11 bases agree with TRBD2. V was pared by 0 bases and J by 4 bases, with 2 bases of the junction left unmatched. The CDR3 is made up of 15 amino acids. Looked up from germline, CDR1 is SGHRS and CDR2 is YFSETQ. CDR3 residues: CASSLALAGGETQYF. For the CDR3, the DNA is TGCGCCAGCAGCTTGGCCCTAGCGGGAGGAGAGACCCAGTACTTC.

This clonotype was found a few times. V gene TRBV11-2 combines with J gene TRBJ2-2; unclear D gene. V was clipped by 0 bases and J by 4 bases, with 6 bases between them. Per germline, CDR1 SGHAT and CDR2 FQNNGV. The CDR3 contains 14 residues. The chain's CDR3 is CASSLEISTGELFF. As DNA, the CDR3 is TGTGCCAGCAGCTTAGAAATTAGCACCGGGGAGCTGTTTTTT.

With respect to this clonotype: The junction does not match germline at one end; this may be a read error. The chain recombines TRBV7-1 with TRBJ2-6; 8 nucleotides line up with TRBD1. TRBV7-1 is placed among ORFs of uncertain function. The CDR3 runs to 14 residues. The CDR3 DNA sequence: TGTGCCAGCAGCCACGGACAGGGTACTTTGGTTCTTCGGTTC. It is translated as CASSHGQGTLVLRF.

The chain is built from TRBV7-3 and TRBJ2-7, with D hard to call. The DNA matches TRBJ2-1 better at its end, which makes the J call doubtful. The CDR3 consists of 15 residues. Germline lookup yields CDR1 SGHTA and CDR2 FQGTGA. The CDR3 sequence is CASSLTGDSYNEQFF. As DNA, the CDR3 is TGTGCCAGCAGCTTAACAGGAGACTCCTACAATGAGCAGTTCTTC.

A note on this clonotype: A much larger clone sits a single nucleotide away, making a read error possible. The rearrangement links TRBV7-8 to TRBJ2-1; D possibly uses TRBD1 or TRBD2 (5 bases each). The J call is doubtful: the DNA matches TRBJ2-7 better. This CDR3 is built from 16 residues. The germline V gene has CDR1 SGHVS and CDR2 FQNEAQ. For the CDR3, the DNA is TGTGCCAGCAGCCGGGACGGTCAGAGCTCCTACAATGAGCAGTACTTC. This codes for CASSRDGQSSYNEQYF.

CDR3 coding DNA: TGTGCCAGCAGTTTGTCACAGGGGGAAGCAGATACGCAGTATTTT. Its protein product is CASSLSQGEADTQYF. The genes are TRBV12-3 or TRBV12-4 and TRBJ2-3, with 8 bases fitting TRBD1. Trimming removed 3 bases from V and 4 bases from J; junction bases left unmatched: 6. The CDR3 runs to 15 residues.

This clonotype is medium-sized (0.01 to 0.1%) within its sample. This rearrangement joins TRBV7-9 to TRBJ2-7, with 12 bases matching TRBD2. Per germline, CDR1 SEHNR and CDR2 FQNEAQ (reference sequence). Trimming cost V 5 bases and J 2 bases; bases outside gene matches: 7. The CDR3 length is 16 residues. Here the CDR3 reads CASSPYGTSGPYEQYF. For the CDR3, the DNA is TGTGCCAGCAGCCCTTATGGGACTAGCGGGCCCTACGAGCAGTACTTC. The full variable domain, with the rest looked up from reference TRBV7-9 and TRBJ2-7, is DTGVSQNPRHKITKRGQNVTFRCDPISEHNRLYWYRQTLGQGPEFLTYFQNEAQLEKSRLLSDRFSAERPKGSFSTLEIQRTEQGDSAMYLCASSPYGTSGPYEQYFGPGTRLTVT.

Concerning this clonotype: At one end the junction does not follow the germline gene, possibly because of a read error. This rearrangement joins TRBV24-1 to TRBJ2-3; 7 bases line up with TRBD1. The germline gives CDR1 KGHDR, CDR2 SFDVKD. The CDR3 spans 14 residues. The CDR3 here is CATSDRQGTDTQYF. CDR3 sequence (DNA): TGTGCCACCAGTGACCGACAGGGCACGGATACGCAGTATTTT.

Worth noting for this clonotype: This is likely a read error, given that the CDR3 carries no conserved phenylalanine or tryptophan at its end. The DNA is left out, because the CDR3 cannot be placed on it with certainty; the CDR3 is given as TCRdb lists it. V usage is TRBV7-3 and J usage is TRBJ1-1; TRBD1 was called by the table and not checked on the DNA. The CDR3 adds up to 14 amino acids, both ends counted. Germline-derived CDR1 and CDR2 are SGHTA and FQGTGA. The CDR3 reads CASSINRGMQYFGP.